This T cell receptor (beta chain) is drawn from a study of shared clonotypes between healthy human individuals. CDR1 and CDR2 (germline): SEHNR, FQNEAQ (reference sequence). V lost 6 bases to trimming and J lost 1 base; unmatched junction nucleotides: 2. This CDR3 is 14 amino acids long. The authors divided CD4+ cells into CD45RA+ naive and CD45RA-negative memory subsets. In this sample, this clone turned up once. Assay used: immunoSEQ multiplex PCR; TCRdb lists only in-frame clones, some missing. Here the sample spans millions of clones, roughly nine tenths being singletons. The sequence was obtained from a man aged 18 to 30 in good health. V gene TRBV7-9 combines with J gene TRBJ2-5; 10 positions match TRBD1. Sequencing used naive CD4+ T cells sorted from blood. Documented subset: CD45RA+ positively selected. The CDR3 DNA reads TGTGCCAGCAGTCGGACAGGGGGCCAAGAGACCCAGTACTTC. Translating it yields CASSRTGGQETQYF.